A single sample is the source of the 15 T cell receptor beta chains below, sequenced in a study of Graves' ophthalmopathy and Graves' hyperthyroidism. The authors amplified TCR beta CDR3 regions from RNA transcripts. First-round RT-PCR relied on HTBI primers, and a second-round multiplex PCR came next. TCRdb itself ran the multiplex PCR reads through MiXCR, one entry per CDR3 protein. This table holds approximately 210,000 distinct CDR3 sequences, roughly a fifth found once. The source material was peripheral blood. Receptors originate from a woman in her fifties or sixties with Graves' ophthalmopathy.

In this sample, this clonotype turned up many times. CDR3 in DNA: TGTGCCAGCAGTTCGCTGCCACAACCTGAAGCTTTCTTT. Its translation: CASSSLPQPEAFF. V is TRBV28 and J is TRBJ1-1, with D hard to call. The V gene's germline CDR1 is MDHEN and CDR2 SYDVKM. Trimming stripped 4 bases from V and 6 bases from J, with 12 bases between. There are 13 residues in the CDR3.

This clonotype was recorded at least ten times. The rearrangement uses TRBV12-3 or TRBV12-4 and TRBJ1-1; 7 nucleotides line up with TRBD1. This CDR3 comprises 17 residues. With V trimmed by 2 bases and J by 5 bases, 14 bases remained unmatched. CDR3 coding DNA: TGTGCCAGCAGTTTAAGCGAATCCACAGGGGTTGGAACTGAAGCTTTCTTT. Its translation: CASSLSESTGVGTEAFF.

This clonotype was detected ten times or more. The rearrangement joins TRBV7-2 to TRBJ2-7; D call uncertain. Germline values: CDR1 SGHTA, CDR2 FQGNSA. Trimming removed 5 bases at V and 6 bases at J, with 20 bases between. This CDR3 contains 15 residues. The CDR3, as DNA: TGTGCCAGCAGCATCTACCGGGCTTTCAACGGCGAGCAGTACTTC. Protein product: CASSIYRAFNGEQYF. The entire variable domain, with the rest obtained from reference TRBV7-2 and TRBJ2-7, is as follows: GAGVSQSPSNKVTEKGKDVELRCDPISGHTALYWYRQSLGQGLEFLIYFQGNSAPDKSGLPSDRFSAERTGGSVSTLTIQRTQQEDSAVYLCASSIYRAFNGEQYFGPGTRLTVT.

This clonotype came up many times. This chain connects TRBV11-2 to TRBJ2-7; 7 nucleotides match TRBD1. Per the germline V gene, CDR1 is SGHAT and CDR2 is FQNNGV. The CDR3 runs 14 residues. V lost 6 bases and J lost 1; bases outside the gene matches: 6. In DNA, the CDR3 is TGTGCCAGCAGAAGGGGGCAGATTTCCTACGAGCAGTACTTC. Encoded protein: CASRRGQISYEQYF.

Only a few counts were recorded for this clonotype. V is TRBV6-1 and J is TRBJ2-2; 12 bases are shared with TRBD2. In germline, CDR1 is MNHNS, CDR2 SASEGT. The CDR3 is 16 amino acids. J lost 5 bases, V lost 8 bases, and 9 bases had no gene match. The DNA for the CDR3 is TGTGCCAGCTTCTCTAGCGGGAGGGGGGAAACCGGGGAGCTGTTTTTT. It codes for CASFSSGRGETGELFF.

This clonotype came up many times. The J gene is TRBJ1-1, the V gene TRBV12-3 or TRBV12-4; a weak D match, TRBD1 (5 bases). Trimming removed 5 bases at V and 1 base at J, with 8 bases between. The CDR3 is 13 residues long. As DNA, the CDR3 is TGTGCCAGCAGTAGGACACAGAACACTGAAGCTTTCTTT. As protein: CASSRTQNTEAFF.

The sample holds many counts of this clonotype. This chain links TRBV28 with TRBJ1-4, with a possible D match to TRBD1 (6 bases). The CDR3 covers 13 residues. The germline V gene has CDR1 MDHEN and CDR2 SYDVKM. Trimming removed 6 bases at V and 4 bases at J, with 9 bases between. This CDR3 reads CASRTGFNEKLFF. The CDR3 DNA follows: TGTGCCAGCAGAACAGGGTTTAATGAAAAACTGTTTTTT.

The chain has TRBV6-1 and TRBJ2-7, with 7 bases aligning to TRBD1. CDR1 and CDR2 (germline): MNHNS, SASEGT. The CDR3 is 14 amino acids. V lost 6 bases and J lost 2; bases outside the gene matches: 7. This chain's CDR3 is CASRDPDRAYEQYF. The DNA for the CDR3 is TGTGCCAGCAGAGACCCCGACAGGGCCTACGAGCAGTACTTC.

This clonotype was recorded at least ten times. This chain joins TRBV28 and TRBJ2-7; 9 nucleotides match TRBD1. This CDR3 spans 16 amino acids. CDR1 and CDR2 (germline): MDHEN, SYDVKM. V shed 5 bases, J shed 0 bases, and the junction held 8 bases outside the gene matches. CDR3 DNA: TGTGCCAGCAGTGCTACCGGGACAGGGTACTCCTACGAGCAGTACTTC. Amino acids: CASSATGTGYSYEQYF. Supplemented by reference TRBV28 and TRBJ2-7, the full variable domain reads DVKVTQSSRYLVKRTGEKVFLECVQDMDHENMFWYRQDPGLGLRLIYFSYDVKMKEKGDIPEGYSVSREKKERFSLILESASTNQTSMYLCASSATGTGYSYEQYFGPGTRLTVT.

This clonotype showed up many times. This rearrangement joins TRBV24-1 to TRBJ2-2; unclear D gene. V was clipped by 2 bases and J by 6 bases, with 6 bases between them. Per germline, CDR1 KGHDR and CDR2 SFDVKD. The CDR3 contains 13 residues. CDR3 in DNA: TGTGCCACCAGTGATTACCGACCCGGGGAGCTGTTTTTT. Its translation: CATSDYRPGELFF.

The chain joins TRBV11-2 to TRBJ1-1; TRBD1 aligns across 11 bases. The V gene's germline CDR1 is SGHAT and CDR2 FQNNGV. The CDR3 sequence is 13 residues long. With 6 bases clipped from V and 11 bases from J, the junction kept 8 bases outside the gene matches. CDR3 sequence (DNA): TGTGCCAGCAGTCAGGACAGGGGGCTTTTCGCTTTCTTT. It specifies CASSQDRGLFAFF.

This clonotype occurred a few times. The chain combines TRBV11-2 with TRBJ2-5, with D perhaps TRBD1 (6 bases). Germline values: CDR1 SGHAT, CDR2 FQNNGV. The CDR3 runs 13 residues. The V and J ends lost 7 bases and 5 bases respectively, with 14 bases between them. CDR3 in DNA: TGTGCCAGCACCGTTACAGGGTTGGAGACCCAGTACTTC. It encodes CASTVTGLETQYF.

This clonotype was counted ten times or more. This chain connects TRBV6-1 to TRBJ2-7, with 7 bases fitting TRBD1. V dropped 4 bases and J dropped 3; count of bases not matched to a gene: 12. The CDR3 loop spans 16 amino acids. Germline V lookup: CDR1 MNHNS, CDR2 SASEGT. This CDR3 is CASSAGTGEVIYEQYF. CDR3 sequence (DNA): TGTGCCAGCAGTGCGGGTACAGGGGAAGTGATCTACGAGCAGTACTTC.

At least ten counts were recorded for this clonotype. CDR3 sequence: CSARDTTSIGSLGEQFF. The CDR3 DNA sequence: TGCAGTGCTAGAGATACGACTAGCATAGGCAGTTTGGGTGAGCAGTTCTTC. V is TRBV20-1 and J is TRBJ2-1, with 7 bases lining up with TRBD2. Germline V lookup: CDR1 DFQATT, CDR2 SNEGSKA (reference sequence). Losses at the gene ends were 0 bases for V and 9 bases for J; bases not matched to a gene: 17. CDR3 length: 17 residues.

Here the CDR3 DNA reads TGTGCCAGCAGTTACGCCGGACAGAGCTCCTATAATTCACCCCTCCACTTT. Amino acid sequence: CASSYAGQSSYNSPLHF. This chain links TRBV6-5 with TRBJ1-6, with D tentatively TRBD1 (6 bases). The germline V gene encodes CDR1 MNHEY and CDR2 SVGAGI. The germline V and J ends were trimmed by 2 bases and 0 bases, with 11 bases remaining between them. The CDR3 is 17 amino acids.